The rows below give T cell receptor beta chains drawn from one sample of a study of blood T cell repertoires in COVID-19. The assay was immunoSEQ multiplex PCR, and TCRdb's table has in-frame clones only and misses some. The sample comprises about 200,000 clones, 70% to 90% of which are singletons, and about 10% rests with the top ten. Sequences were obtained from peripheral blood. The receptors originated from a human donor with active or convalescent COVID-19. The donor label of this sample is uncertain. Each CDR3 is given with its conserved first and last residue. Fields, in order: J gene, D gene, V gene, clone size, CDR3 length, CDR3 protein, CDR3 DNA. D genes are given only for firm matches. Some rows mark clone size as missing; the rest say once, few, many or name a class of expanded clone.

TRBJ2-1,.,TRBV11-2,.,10,CASSHYEQFF,TGTGCCAGCAGCCATTATGAGCAGTTCTTC
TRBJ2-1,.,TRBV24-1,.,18,CATSAPRPGHQGINEQFF,TGTGCCACCAGTGCGCCCAGACCAGGACACCAGGGTATAAATGAGCAGTTCTTC
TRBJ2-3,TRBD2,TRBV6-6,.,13,CASTGRGGDTQYF,TGTGCCAGCACCGGGAGGGGGGGAGATACGCAGTATTTT
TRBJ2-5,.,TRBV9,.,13,CASSPRAGETQYF,TGTGCCAGCAGCCCTCGGGCGGGGGAGACCCAGTACTTC
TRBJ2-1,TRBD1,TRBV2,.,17,CASSGLKGQGYYNEQFF,TGTGCCAGCAGCGGCCTCAAAGGACAGGGATACTACAATGAGCAGTTCTTC
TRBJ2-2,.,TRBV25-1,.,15,CASSDSIGAAGELFF,TGTGCCAGCAGTGACTCAATAGGGGCCGCCGGGGAGCTGTTTTTT
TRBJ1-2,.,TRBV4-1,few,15,CASSQNVRKGGGYTF,TGCGCCAGCAGCCAAAACGTTCGCAAAGGCGGTGGCTACACCTTC
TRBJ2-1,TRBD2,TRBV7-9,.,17,CASTGLAVLVSYNEQFF,TGTGCCAGCACGGGACTAGCGGTACTGGTCTCCTACAATGAGCAGTTCTTC
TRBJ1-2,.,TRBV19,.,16,CASSIYPVRDIYGYTF,TGTGCCAGTAGTATATATCCCGTCAGGGACATCTATGGCTACACCTTC
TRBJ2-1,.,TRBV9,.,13,CASSVGLWNEQFF,TGTGCCAGCAGCGTAGGGCTTTGGAATGAGCAGTTCTTC
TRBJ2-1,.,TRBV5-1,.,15,CASSLTPDIYNEQFF,TGCGCCAGCAGCCTCACCCCGGACATTTACAATGAGCAGTTCTTC
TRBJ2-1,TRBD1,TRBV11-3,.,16,CASSSMQDRVLDEQFF,TGTGCCAGCAGCTCCATGCAGGACAGGGTCCTTGATGAGCAGTTCTTC
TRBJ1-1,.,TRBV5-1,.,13,CASSLEAAATTFF,TGCGCCAGCAGCTTGGAGGCGGCAGCAACAACTTTCTTT
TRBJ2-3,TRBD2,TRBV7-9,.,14,CASSRTSGTDTQYF,TGTGCCAGCAGCCGGACTAGCGGCACCGATACGCAGTATTTT